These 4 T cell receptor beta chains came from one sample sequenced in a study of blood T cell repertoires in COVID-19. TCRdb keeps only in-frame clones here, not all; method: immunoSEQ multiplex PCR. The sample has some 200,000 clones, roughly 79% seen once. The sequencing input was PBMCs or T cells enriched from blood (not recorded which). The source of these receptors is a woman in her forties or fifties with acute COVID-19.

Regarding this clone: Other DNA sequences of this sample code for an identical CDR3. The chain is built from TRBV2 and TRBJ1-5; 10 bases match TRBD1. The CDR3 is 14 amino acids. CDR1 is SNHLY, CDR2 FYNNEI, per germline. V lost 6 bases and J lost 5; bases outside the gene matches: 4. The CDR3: CASRRDRGHQPQHF. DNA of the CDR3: TGTGCCAGCAGAAGGGACAGGGGACATCAGCCCCAGCATTTT.

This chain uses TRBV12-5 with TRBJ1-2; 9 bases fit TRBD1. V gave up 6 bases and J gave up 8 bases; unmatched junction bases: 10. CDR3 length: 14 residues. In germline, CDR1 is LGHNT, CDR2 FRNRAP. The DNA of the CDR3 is TGTGCTAGTGGGGGAACAGGGGGCCAGGGCGGCTACACCTTC. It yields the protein CASGGTGGQGGYTF.

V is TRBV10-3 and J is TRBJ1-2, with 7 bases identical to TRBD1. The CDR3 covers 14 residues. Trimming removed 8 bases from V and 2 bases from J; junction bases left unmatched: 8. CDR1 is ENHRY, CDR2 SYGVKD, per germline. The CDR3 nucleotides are TGTGCCATCCATAAAGGCAGGGGGAACTATGGCTACACCTTC. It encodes CAIHKGRGNYGYTF.

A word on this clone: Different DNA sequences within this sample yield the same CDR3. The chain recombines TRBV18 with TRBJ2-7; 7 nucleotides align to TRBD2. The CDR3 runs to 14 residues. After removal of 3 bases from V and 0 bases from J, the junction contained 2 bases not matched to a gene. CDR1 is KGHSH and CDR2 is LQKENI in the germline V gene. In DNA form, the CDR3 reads TGTGCCAGCTCACCGGGGGGGTCCTCCTACGAGCAGTACTTC. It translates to CASSPGGSSYEQYF.